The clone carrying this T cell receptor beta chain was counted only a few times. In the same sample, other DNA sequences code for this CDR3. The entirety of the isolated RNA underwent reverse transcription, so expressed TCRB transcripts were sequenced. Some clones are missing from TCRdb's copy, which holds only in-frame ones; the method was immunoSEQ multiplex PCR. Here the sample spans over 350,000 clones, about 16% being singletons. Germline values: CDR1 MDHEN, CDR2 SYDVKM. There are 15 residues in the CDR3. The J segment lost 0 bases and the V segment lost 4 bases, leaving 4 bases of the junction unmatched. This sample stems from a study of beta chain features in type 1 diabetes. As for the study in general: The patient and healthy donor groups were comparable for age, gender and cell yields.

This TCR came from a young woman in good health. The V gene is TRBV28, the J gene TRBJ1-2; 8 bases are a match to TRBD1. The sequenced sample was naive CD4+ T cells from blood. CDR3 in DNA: TGTGCCAGCAGTTCTGGACAGGGAGCTAACTATGGCTACACCTTC. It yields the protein CASSSGQGANYGYTF.